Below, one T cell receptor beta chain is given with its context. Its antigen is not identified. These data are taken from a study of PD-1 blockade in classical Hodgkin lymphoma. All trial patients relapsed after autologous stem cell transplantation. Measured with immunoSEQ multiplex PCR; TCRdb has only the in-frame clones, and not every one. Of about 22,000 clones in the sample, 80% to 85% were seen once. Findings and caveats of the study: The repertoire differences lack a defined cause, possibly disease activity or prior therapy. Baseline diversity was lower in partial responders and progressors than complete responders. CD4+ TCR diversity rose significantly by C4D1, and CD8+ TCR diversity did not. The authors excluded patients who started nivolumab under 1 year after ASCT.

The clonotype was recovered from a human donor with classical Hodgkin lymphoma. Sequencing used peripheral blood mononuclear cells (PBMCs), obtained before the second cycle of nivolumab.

The CDR3 loop is CASSLAQGYSYTF. The CDR3 DNA reads as TGTGCCAGCAGCTTGGCACAGGGTTACAGCTACACCTTC. The genes are TRBV5-6 and TRBJ1-2; TRBD1 is a possible D gene (6 bases). The CDR3 sequence is 13 residues long. Germline assignment: CDR1 SGHDT and CDR2 YYEEEE. Trimming shortened V by 0 bases and J by 9 bases, and 12 bases separated the two germline ends.